These 31 T cell receptor beta chains were all obtained from the same sample, sequenced in a study of blood T cell repertoires in COVID-19. Assay used: immunoSEQ multiplex PCR; TCRdb lists only in-frame clones, some missing. The profile shows about 90,000 clones, approximately 86% of them singletons. Sequenced sample: peripheral blood. The receptors here all came from a woman in her sixties or seventies with active or convalescent COVID-19.

The chain recombines TRBV5-1 with TRBJ2-1; 10 bases line up with TRBD1. V lost 0 bases to trimming and J lost 8 bases; unmatched junction nucleotides: 8. This CDR3 contains 16 residues. Germline CDR1 reads SGHRS; CDR2 reads YFSETQ. CDR3 coding DNA: TGCGCCAGCAGCTTGGTTGGGACAGGGGATCCCCATGAGCAGTTCTTC. This translates into CASSLVGTGDPHEQFF.

The chain combines TRBV5-1 with TRBJ2-1, with TRBD2 identical over 8 bases. Germline V gene lookup returns CDR1 SGHRS and CDR2 YFSETQ. The CDR3 spans 16 residues. The V and J ends lost 5 bases and 2 bases, in that order; junction bases with no gene match: 9. CDR3 nucleotide sequence: TGCGCCAGCAGTAAGGAGGCGGGGGGAACCTACAATGAGCAGTTCTTC. Protein: CASSKEAGGTYNEQFF.

The rearrangement uses TRBV27 and TRBJ2-3, with D possibly matching TRBD2 (6 bases). The length of the CDR3 is 15 residues. Trimming removed 2 bases at V and 7 bases at J, with 16 bases between. The germline CDR1 and CDR2 sequences are MNHEY and SMNVEV (reference sequence). CDR3 residues: CASSLALARDHTQYF. The CDR3 DNA reads TGTGCCAGCAGTTTAGCCCTAGCGAGGGATCATACGCAGTATTTT.

This clone was seen more than once but under ten times. The chain is built from TRBV27 and TRBJ2-7; possible D gene TRBD1, 5 bases. Trimming pared 3 bases from V and 5 bases from J, leaving 17 bases between. CDR1 and CDR2 (germline): MNHEY, SMNVEV (reference sequence). The CDR3 has 15 amino acids. The CDR3 coding sequence is TGTGCCAGCAGTTTTTTGTCGGCAGGGAATGACGAGCAGTACTTC. Its translation: CASSFLSAGNDEQYF.

The rearrangement links TRBV2 to TRBJ2-5; possible D gene TRBD2, 7 bases. From germline, CDR1 is SNHLY and CDR2 FYNNEI. The ends were cut back, 5 bases at V and 10 bases at J, with 17 bases in the middle. The CDR3 sequence is 13 residues long. CDR3 residues: CASSLREGGDQYF. CDR3 bases: TGTGCCAGCAGTCTCCGGGAAGGGGGGGACCAGTACTTC.

This clone was seen more than once but under ten times. The genes are TRBV5-1 and TRBJ1-2; 8 positions agree with TRBD1. The V segment lost 3 bases and the J segment 7 bases; nucleotides outside the gene matches: 2. This CDR3 is built from 12 residues. CDR1 SGHRS and CDR2 YFSETQ come from the germline V gene. The CDR3 DNA sequence: TGCGCCAGCAGCTCCAGGGGGCTTGGCTACACCTTC. This gives the protein CASSSRGLGYTF.

V and J are TRBV5-1 and TRBJ1-1; no definite D call. Germline CDR1 is SGHRS and CDR2 is YFSETQ. With 0 bases removed from V and 7 bases from J, the gap between germline ends came to 13 bases. CDR3 length equals 14 residues. The CDR3 loop reads CASSLDGMRGEAFF. DNA of the CDR3: TGCGCCAGCAGCTTGGACGGGATGCGGGGTGAAGCTTTCTTT.

This chain uses TRBV3-1 (or the pseudogene TRBV3-2) with TRBJ2-1; 8 bases map to TRBD2. This CDR3 contains 15 residues. Germline V gives CDR1 LGHDT, CDR2 YNNKEL (reference sequence). Germline trimming cut 2 bases from V and 6 bases from J; bases unmatched to any gene: 6. The CDR3 loop reads CASSQRGGSGNEQFF. CDR3 nucleotide sequence: TGTGCCAGCAGCCAACGCGGGGGGTCGGGCAATGAGCAGTTCTTC.

The chain is built from TRBV5-1 and TRBJ1-2; tentative D call: TRBD1 (5 bases). CDR3 length: 17 residues. Germline V CDR1 and CDR2: SGHRS, YFSETQ. The V gene lost 0 bases and the J gene lost 4 bases, with 19 bases spanning the gap. The CDR3 is CASSLGGTQYGGYGYTF. CDR3 DNA sequence: TGCGCCAGCAGCTTGGGAGGGACTCAATACGGGGGCTATGGCTACACCTTC.

The gene calls are TRBV18 and TRBJ2-7, with 7 bases matching TRBD1. V shed 3 bases and J 3 bases; nucleotides not matched to a gene: 5. The CDR3 runs to 14 residues. CDR1 and CDR2 (germline): KGHSH, LQKENI. The CDR3 coding sequence is TGTGCCAGCTCACCGGGGGCAGGGGGCTACGAGCAGTACTTC. It specifies CASSPGAGGYEQYF. Supplemented by reference TRBV18 and TRBJ2-7, the full variable domain reads NAGVMQNPRHLVRRRGQEARLRCSPMKGHSHVYWYRQLPEEGLKFMVYLQKENIIDESGMPKERFSAEFPKEGPSILRIQQVVRGDSAAYFCASSPGAGGYEQYFGPGTRLTVT.

The rearrangement links TRBV5-1 to TRBJ2-7, with D maybe TRBD1 (6 bases). Germline lookup yields CDR1 SGHRS and CDR2 YFSETQ. V was pared by 5 bases and J by 0 bases, with 18 bases between. This CDR3 region has 16 residues. In DNA form, the CDR3 reads TGCGCCAGCAGTCCAGGACTTACAGGGTACTCCTACGAGCAGTACTTC. Protein: CASSPGLTGYSYEQYF.

There are a few counts of this clone. The rearrangement links TRBV3-1 (or the pseudogene TRBV3-2) to TRBJ2-2; 9 bases line up with TRBD1. Losses at the gene ends were 6 bases for V and 3 bases for J; bases not matched to a gene: 8. The V gene's germline CDR1 is LGHDT and CDR2 YNNKEL (reference sequence). This CDR3 region has 16 residues. This chain's CDR3 is CASSRRGQGYTGELFF. CDR3 nucleotides: TGTGCCAGCAGTCGGAGAGGACAGGGGTACACCGGGGAGCTGTTTTTT.

This chain joins TRBV6-1 and TRBJ1-2; 7 positions match TRBD1. Trimming at V came to 2 bases and at J to 4 bases, leaving 4 bases not matched to a gene. CDR3 size: 14 residues. Germline V gene sequence: CDR1 MNHNS, CDR2 SASEGT. The DNA for the CDR3 is TGTGCCAGCAGTGAATCCCGGGACAGCTATGGCTACACCTTC. Translating gives CASSESRDSYGYTF.

V and J are TRBV29-1 and TRBJ2-1; D call uncertain. V shed 8 bases and J shed 3 bases, with 14 bases lying between them. The V gene's germline CDR1 is SQVTM and CDR2 ANQGSEA. The CDR3 runs 13 residues. CDR3 amino acids: CSIFSSIYNEQFF. The CDR3 region has the DNA TGCAGCATCTTTAGCTCCATCTACAATGAGCAGTTCTTC.

The genes are TRBV2 and TRBJ2-1; possible D gene TRBD2, 6 bases. From germline, CDR1 is SNHLY and CDR2 FYNNEI. The CDR3 consists of 14 residues. Trimming stripped 5 bases from V and 6 bases from J, with 14 bases between. CDR3 loop: CASSHGGARNEQFF. CDR3 bases: TGTGCCAGCAGTCATGGAGGGGCCCGCAATGAGCAGTTCTTC.

The rearrangement uses TRBV19 and TRBJ1-2, with 7 bases lining up with TRBD1. The CDR3 spans 15 residues. The germline V gene encodes CDR1 LNHDA and CDR2 SQIVND (reference sequence). J lost 2 bases, V lost 5 bases, and 8 bases had no gene match. In nucleotides, the CDR3 is TGTGCCAGTAGTCCATCGGGACAGTCCAACTATGGCTACACCTTC. It specifies CASSPSGQSNYGYTF.

The V gene is TRBV7-6, the J gene TRBJ2-7; TRBD1 matches at 8 bases. Germline trimming cut 1 base from V and 11 bases from J; bases unmatched to any gene: 4. The CDR3 covers 12 residues. Looked up from germline, CDR1 is SGHVS and CDR2 is FNYEAQ. The CDR3 bases are TGTGCCAGCAGCTTAGGACAGGGGAGCAAGTACTTC. Protein: CASSLGQGSKYF.

This clone was seen just once. The chain combines TRBV4-1 with TRBJ2-1; D is undetermined. Germline lookup yields CDR1 MGHRA and CDR2 YSYEKL. Trimming pared 3 bases from V and 12 bases from J, leaving 12 bases between. The CDR3 covers 12 residues. The chain's CDR3 is CASSQPLSVQFF. Written as DNA, the CDR3 is TGCGCCAGCAGCCAGCCACTATCTGTGCAGTTCTTC.

The chain carries TRBV11-2 and TRBJ2-1, with 11 bases identical to TRBD2. The CDR3 spans 14 residues. With 5 bases clipped from V and 7 bases from J, the junction kept 4 bases outside the gene matches. CDR1 is SGHAT and CDR2 is FQNNGV in the germline V gene. CDR3 nucleotide sequence: TGTGCCAGCAGCCGTAGCGGGGGGGATAATGAGCAGTTCTTC. Its translation: CASSRSGGDNEQFF.

The chain links TRBV27 to TRBJ1-5; D is possibly TRBD1 (5 bases). The CDR3 has 17 amino acids. With 4 bases removed from V and 5 bases from J, the gap between germline ends came to 21 bases. Germline V gene data show CDR1 as MNHEY and CDR2 as SMNVEV (reference sequence). The CDR3 loop reads CASSWGLFITGYQPQHF. CDR3 nucleotide sequence: TGTGCCAGCAGTTGGGGATTATTTATTACAGGATATCAGCCCCAGCATTTT.

The CDR3 spells CASSSGAPGSSYNEQFF. The CDR3 nucleotides read TGTGCCAGCTCCTCGGGAGCCCCCGGCAGCTCCTACAATGAGCAGTTCTTC. The chain links TRBV2 to TRBJ2-1, with D tentatively TRBD2 (6 bases). The CDR3 is made up of 17 amino acids. V dropped 8 bases and J dropped 0 bases, with 20 bases sitting between them. CDR1 SNHLY and CDR2 FYNNEI come from the germline V gene.

The V and J genes are TRBV7-9 and TRBJ2-3; D unclear. The CDR3 sequence is 14 residues long. Trimming stripped 8 bases from V and 0 bases from J, with 12 bases between. The V gene's germline CDR1 is SEHNR and CDR2 FQNEAQ (reference sequence). The CDR3 nucleotides are TGTGCCAGCTTGACTCACTGGAGCACAGATACGCAGTATTTT. Protein: CASLTHWSTDTQYF.

J is TRBJ2-3 and V is TRBV23-1, with unresolved D. TRBV23-1 is sorted into the ORF group, with uncertain function. V shed 5 bases and J shed 2 bases, with 17 bases lying between them. This CDR3 region has 16 residues. CDR3 protein: CASSCPPTTHTDTQYF. CDR3 DNA sequence: TGCGCCAGCAGTTGCCCACCCACTACACACACAGATACGCAGTATTTT.

The gene calls are TRBV7-9 and TRBJ1-1; tentative D call: TRBD1 (6 bases). CDR3 size: 14 residues. Deletions cut 7 bases from V and 1 base from J, with 13 bases between. Germline V gives CDR1 SEHNR, CDR2 FQNEAQ (reference sequence). CDR3 bases: TGTGCCAGCACCGTACAGGGACCGAACACTGAAGCTTTCTTT. Translated: CASTVQGPNTEAFF.

CDR3 amino acids: CASSMTRRETQYF. As DNA, the CDR3 is TGTGCCAGTAGTATGACTAGGAGAGAGACCCAGTACTTC. This chain connects TRBV19 to TRBJ2-5; possibly TRBD2 for D (6 bases). The length of the CDR3 is 13 residues. CDR1 LNHDA and CDR2 SQIVND come from the germline V gene (reference sequence). Trimming pared 3 bases from V and 4 bases from J, leaving 9 bases between.

V is TRBV9 and J is TRBJ1-6, with D possibly being TRBD1 (6 bases). CDR3 length: 14 residues. Germline V gene lookup returns CDR1 SGDLS and CDR2 YYNGEE. V was cut by 6 bases and J by 6 bases, with 13 bases left in between. CDR3 amino acids: CASKYGQSNSPLHF. CDR3 DNA: TGTGCCAGCAAATACGGACAGAGTAATTCACCCCTCCACTTT. The variable domain in full, with the rest retrieved from reference TRBV9 and TRBJ1-6, is DSGVTQTPKHLITATGQRVTLRCSPRSGDLSVYWYQQSLDQGLQFLIQYYNGEERAKGNILERFSAQQFPDLHSELNLSSLELGDSALYFCASKYGQSNSPLHFGNGTRLTVT.

The DNA for the CDR3 is TGTGCCAGCTCACCGATGGGACAGGGAGGGGGAAACTATGGCTACACCTTC. It translates to CASSPMGQGGGNYGYTF. The rearrangement links TRBV18 to TRBJ1-2; 9 positions agree with TRBD1. V trimming: 3 bases; J trimming: 2 bases; junction bases outside the gene matches: 10. Per germline, CDR1 KGHSH and CDR2 LQKENI. CDR3 length: 17 residues.

The chain employs TRBV28 and TRBJ1-2; D is undetermined. Germline-derived CDR1 and CDR2 are MDHEN and SYDVKM. Trimming took 9 bases from V and 5 from J, leaving 19 bases between them. The CDR3 covers 14 residues. The CDR3 DNA reads as TGTGCCAGTACCGATGGAGGTCGAGGGTATGGCTACACCTTC. This encodes CASTDGGRGYGYTF.

The J gene is TRBJ2-7, the V gene TRBV18, with 9 bases fitting TRBD1. The CDR3 is made up of 14 amino acids. After removal of 5 bases from V and 7 bases from J, the junction contained 9 bases not matched to a gene. Germline CDR1 and CDR2: KGHSH and LQKENI. The CDR3 DNA reads as TGTGCCAGCTCAACGGGGACAGGGTTAGGGGAGCAGTACTTC. This gives the protein CASSTGTGLGEQYF.

The chain links TRBV19 to TRBJ2-5, with TRBD1 matching over 8 bases. Losses at the gene ends were 6 bases for V and 5 bases for J; bases not matched to a gene: 8. The CDR3 has 14 residues. In germline, CDR1 is LNHDA, CDR2 SQIVND (reference sequence). CDR3 residues: CASRGAGGRETQYF. The CDR3 DNA reads as TGTGCCAGTAGGGGGGCAGGGGGCAGGGAGACCCAGTACTTC.

In this sample, this clone turned up once. The V and J genes are TRBV2 and TRBJ1-1, with D hard to call. The CDR3 spans 14 residues. Germline values: CDR1 SNHLY, CDR2 FYNNEI. Trimming removed 4 bases at V and 1 base at J, with 10 bases between. The CDR3 DNA follows: TGTGCCAGCAGTGCTACGGAGGGGAACACTGAAGCTTTCTTT. Its protein is CASSATEGNTEAFF.